These 26 T cell receptor beta chains share one sample of origin, sequenced in a study of technical replicates of blood from four donors (dated by TCRdb to about 2017). The library was obtained by the immunoSEQ multiplex PCR assay. TCRdb took over this immuneACCESS table, retaining in-frame rearrangements with V and J assigned. Such tables are incomplete; in checked studies, under half of the missing clones stem from an unresolved V gene, and the remainder is unexplained. This sample comprises roughly 60,000 clones, around nine tenths of them detected only once. Roughly 5.1% of the sample lies in the top ten. Sequencing was carried out using PBMCs. The receptors stem from a human donor in good health. Some clones in this sample may be carry-over from other donors' samples.

The chain carries TRBV19 and TRBJ1-5; D may be TRBD1 (5 bases). CDR1 and CDR2 from the germline V gene are LNHDA and SQIVND (reference sequence). Trimming removed 4 bases at V and 7 bases at J, with 14 bases between. The CDR3 runs 14 residues. DNA of the CDR3: TGTGCCAGTAGTAATCGGCAGGGCTTGCAGCCCCAGCATTTT. The encoded protein is CASSNRQGLQPQHF.

The rearrangement uses TRBV5-4 and TRBJ2-3; a weak D match, TRBD1 (7 bases). Trimming shortened V by 1 base and J by 4 bases, and 13 bases separated the two germline ends. Germline assignment: CDR1 SGHNT and CDR2 YYREEE (reference sequence). There are 15 residues in the CDR3. CDR3 coding DNA: TGTGCCAGCAGCTTGCAGCAGGGGGGAGCAGATACGCAGTATTTT. Its translation is CASSLQQGGADTQYF.

This chain links TRBV30 with TRBJ1-4; D is undetermined. This CDR3 comprises 12 residues. Germline-derived CDR1 and CDR2 are GTSNPN and SVGIG (reference sequence). The ends were cut back, 4 bases at V and 8 bases at J, with 11 bases in the middle. DNA for the CDR3: TGTGCCTGGACTAGAACTGGCGAAAAACTGTTTTTT. It codes for CAWTRTGEKLFF.

The J gene is TRBJ1-3, the V gene TRBV11-2, with unresolved D. Germline assignment: CDR1 SGHAT and CDR2 FQNNGV. The CDR3 totals 14 residues. V was pared by 1 base and J by 4 bases, with 8 bases between. The CDR3 DNA is TGTGCCAGCAGCTTAGGGCATTCGGGAAACACCATATATTTT. Protein: CASSLGHSGNTIYF.

The V gene is TRBV30, the J gene TRBJ1-3; D is unclear. This CDR3 is built from 15 residues. Germline V CDR1 and CDR2: GTSNPN, SVGIG (reference sequence). V was clipped by 4 bases and J by 1 base, with 14 bases between them. CDR3 coding DNA: TGTGCCTGGACACAATGGAGTGGGTCTGGAAACACCATATATTTT. This translates into CAWTQWSGSGNTIYF. Full variable domain (missing parts from reference TRBV30 and TRBJ1-3): SQTIHQWPATLVQPVGSPLSLECTVEGTSNPNLYWYRQAAGRGLQLLFYSVGIGQISSEVPQNLSASRPQDRQFILSSKKLLLSDSGFYLCAWTQWSGSGNTIYFGEGSWLTVV.

This chain connects TRBV7-9 to TRBJ2-5; 7 bases are a match to TRBD2. J was trimmed by 3 bases and V by 5 bases; bases with no gene match: 12. The CDR3 is made up of 16 amino acids. Germline lookup yields CDR1 SEHNR and CDR2 FQNEAQ (reference sequence). In DNA form, the CDR3 reads TGTGCCAGCAGCCCAATATTCAGGGAGGGGAAAGAGACCCAGTACTTC. This sequence encodes CASSPIFREGKETQYF. Full variable domain (rest looked up from reference TRBV7-9 and TRBJ2-5): DTGVSQNPRHKITKRGQNVTFRCDPISEHNRLYWYRQTLGQGPEFLTYFQNEAQLEKSRLLSDRFSAERPKGSFSTLEIQRTEQGDSAMYLCASSPIFREGKETQYFGPGTRLLVL.

The chain joins TRBV4-3 to TRBJ2-7; tentative D call: TRBD2 (6 bases). Trimming stripped 0 bases from V and 2 bases from J, with 14 bases between. The CDR3 runs to 16 residues. Germline assignment: CDR1 LGHNA and CDR2 YSLEER. The CDR3 loop reads CASSQEGVGGTYEQYF. In DNA form, the CDR3 reads TGCGCCAGCAGCCAAGAGGGGGTTGGAGGGACCTACGAGCAGTACTTC.

The rearrangement links TRBV10-3 to TRBJ2-2; 9 nucleotides align to TRBD2. The germline V gene encodes CDR1 ENHRY and CDR2 SYGVKD. The V and J ends lost 6 bases and 2 bases, in that order; junction bases with no gene match: 4. The CDR3 has 15 amino acids. CDR3 amino acids: CAIRGGGGNTGELFF. DNA for the CDR3: TGTGCCATCAGGGGCGGGGGGGGTAACACCGGGGAGCTGTTTTTT.

This clone was found once. The chain links TRBV4-2 to TRBJ1-1; D unresolved. The germline V gene encodes CDR1 LGHNA and CDR2 YNFKEQ. Trimming removed 4 bases at V and 5 bases at J, with 17 bases between. The CDR3 totals 15 residues. In DNA form, the CDR3 reads TGTGCCAGCAGCCGACCGGGTCCTAGCGGAACTGAAGCTTTCTTT. Residues: CASSRPGPSGTEAFF.

This clone was counted a few times. J is TRBJ2-1 and V is TRBV7-2, with TRBD2 as a possible D gene (5 bases). The CDR3 length is 16 residues. CDR1 and CDR2 (germline): SGHTA, FQGNSA. V was trimmed by 5 bases and J by 2 bases, leaving 16 bases between them. The CDR3 spells CASSLLVQRAYNEQFF. The CDR3 coding sequence is TGTGCCAGCAGCCTACTAGTACAACGGGCCTACAATGAGCAGTTCTTC.

The sample holds a few counts of this clone. This chain connects TRBV7-8 to TRBJ2-7; tentative D call: TRBD1 (8 bases). The CDR3 consists of 18 residues. Germline V lookup: CDR1 SGHVS, CDR2 FQNEAQ. V was shortened by 5 bases and J by 4 bases, with 27 bases between the two germline ends. The CDR3, as DNA: TGTGCCAGCAGCCGTGACAGGGGCCGAAGGGGGGGGTTATACGAGCAGTACTTC. It yields the protein CASSRDRGRRGGLYEQYF.

This clone was seen more than once but under ten times. The J gene is TRBJ1-1, the V gene TRBV6-1, with D possibly matching TRBD1 (5 bases). The germline V gene has CDR1 MNHNS and CDR2 SASEGT. Between the trimmed V and J ends, which lost 1 base and 10 bases, there was a span of 10 bases. The CDR3 is 12 residues long. CDR3 in amino acids: CASSEGWGGAFF. CDR3 in DNA: TGTGCCAGCAGTGAAGGCTGGGGGGGAGCTTTCTTT.

This CDR3 reads CASSLAGGLQGEQYF. Here the CDR3 DNA reads TGTGCCAGCAGTCTAGCGGGGGGACTTCAGGGGGAGCAGTACTTC. V is TRBV6-5 and J is TRBJ2-7; TRBD2 agrees at 11 bases. Looked up from germline, CDR1 is MNHEY and CDR2 is SVGAGI. The V and J ends lost 5 bases and 7 bases, in that order; junction bases with no gene match: 10. The CDR3 sequence is 15 residues long.

The chain joins TRBV29-1 to TRBJ2-5; TRBD2 agrees at 8 bases. Trimming at V came to 3 bases and at J to 4 bases, leaving 10 bases not matched to a gene. This CDR3 has 15 amino acids. The germline CDR1 and CDR2 sequences are SQVTM and ANQGSEA. DNA for the CDR3: TGCAGCGTTGAGAGAATTAGCGGGATTTCAGAGACCCAGTACTTC. Residues: CSVERISGISETQYF. The whole variable domain, filled in from reference TRBV29-1 and TRBJ2-5, reads SAVISQKPSRDICQRGTSLTIQCQVDSQVTMMFWYRQQPGQSLTLIATANQGSEATYESGFVIDKFPISRPNLTFSTLTVSNMSPEDSSIYLCSVERISGISETQYFGPGTRLLVL.

The V gene is TRBV2, the J gene TRBJ2-7; 7 bases line up with TRBD1. Germline V gene lookup returns CDR1 SNHLY and CDR2 FYNNEI. The CDR3 runs to 13 residues. The V and J ends lost 3 bases and 5 bases, in that order; junction bases with no gene match: 4. For the CDR3, the DNA is TGTGCCAGCAGTGAGACAGGGATCCACGAGCAGTACTTC. Its protein product is CASSETGIHEQYF.

The gene calls are TRBV11-3 and TRBJ2-1; 11 nucleotides match TRBD1. The V gene's germline CDR1 is SGHNT and CDR2 YENEEA. CDR3 length: 13 residues. Unmatched junction bases numbered 1, after V lost 3 bases and J lost 9 bases. This CDR3 reads CASSLGTGGEQFF. As DNA, the CDR3 is TGTGCCAGCAGCTTGGGGACAGGGGGTGAGCAGTTCTTC.

This clone has just one count. The chain employs TRBV11-2 and TRBJ1-2, with D unclear. The V and J ends lost 7 bases and 10 bases respectively, with 19 bases between them. Germline-derived CDR1 and CDR2 are SGHAT and FQNNGV. This CDR3 has 13 amino acids. This chain's CDR3 is CASKSGGNFIYTF. CDR3 nucleotide sequence: TGTGCCAGCAAATCGGGAGGGAATTTTATCTACACCTTC.

V is TRBV5-6 and J is TRBJ2-5; possible D gene TRBD2, 6 bases. The CDR3 extends over 15 amino acids. Germline V gene data show CDR1 as SGHDT and CDR2 as YYEEEE. V lost 4 bases and J 1 base, leaving 14 bases between the germline ends. This CDR3 reads CASSPGGGTQETQYF. As DNA, the CDR3 is TGTGCCAGCAGCCCAGGTGGGGGGACCCAAGAGACCCAGTACTTC.

This chain links TRBV4-3 with TRBJ2-7; 9 bases line up with TRBD1. Germline V gene sequence: CDR1 LGHNA, CDR2 YSLEER. The CDR3 has 16 amino acids. V was pared by 1 base and J by 2 bases, with 6 bases of the junction left unmatched. CDR3 sequence: CASSQVARQGAYEQYF. In nucleotides, the CDR3 is TGCGCCAGCAGCCAAGTTGCGCGACAGGGGGCCTACGAGCAGTACTTC.

The chain is built from TRBV20-1 and TRBJ2-7, with 7 bases identical to TRBD1. The trim removed 4 bases at V and 7 bases at J, leaving 4 bases unmatched. Germline values: CDR1 DFQATT, CDR2 SNEGSKA (reference sequence). The CDR3 covers 11 residues. The CDR3: CSANRGPEQYF. The CDR3 coding sequence is TGCAGTGCTAACAGGGGCCCGGAGCAGTACTTC.

The J gene is TRBJ1-2, the V gene TRBV11-2; maybe TRBD1 (5 bases). V dropped 5 bases and J dropped 7 bases, with 11 bases sitting between them. The CDR3 sequence is 12 residues long. The germline CDR1 and CDR2 sequences are SGHAT and FQNNGV. This CDR3 is CASSRQGSGYTF. CDR3 nucleotides: TGTGCCAGCAGCCGCCAGGGATCTGGCTACACCTTC. The entire variable domain, with the rest obtained from reference TRBV11-2 and TRBJ1-2, is as follows: EAGVAQSPRYKIIEKRQSVAFWCNPISGHATLYWYQQILGQGPKLLIQFQNNGVVDDSQLPKDRFSAERLKGVDSTLKIQPAKLEDSAVYLCASSRQGSGYTFGSGTRLTVV.

This sequence joins TRBV6-6 and TRBJ1-4; a weak D match, TRBD1 (6 bases). CDR3 size: 14 residues. Deletions cut 7 bases from V and 6 bases from J, with 15 bases between. The germline V gene encodes CDR1 MNHNY and CDR2 SVGAGI (reference sequence). The CDR3: CASTQQGGDEKLFF. The CDR3 nucleotides are TGTGCCAGCACCCAACAGGGCGGCGATGAAAAACTGTTTTTT.

This clone is a singleton in its sample. The chain joins TRBV5-1 to TRBJ1-3; 9 bases fit TRBD1. This CDR3 comprises 15 residues. J was trimmed by 4 bases and V by 0 bases; bases with no gene match: 2. The germline V gene has CDR1 SGHRS and CDR2 YFSETQ. CDR3 sequence: CASSLEGQGGNTIYF. The CDR3 DNA reads TGCGCCAGCAGCTTGGAGGGACAGGGAGGAAACACCATATATTTT.

This clone was picked up one time. The chain employs TRBV7-6 and TRBJ1-6; TRBD1 is a possible D gene (5 bases). In germline, CDR1 is SGHVS, CDR2 FNYEAQ. V dropped 5 bases and J dropped 7 bases, with 21 bases sitting between them. This CDR3 contains 17 residues. CDR3 region: CASSQIIGGGANSPLHF. CDR3 bases: TGTGCCAGCAGCCAGATCATCGGAGGAGGGGCAAATTCACCCCTCCACTTT.

The genes are TRBV4-3 and TRBJ1-2, with 8 bases matching TRBD1. CDR1 is LGHNA, CDR2 YSLEER, per germline. The CDR3 consists of 15 residues. The trim removed 2 bases at V and 4 bases at J, leaving 6 bases unmatched. CDR3 sequence (DNA): TGCGCCAGCAGCCAATCCAGGGGGCCGGGCTATGGCTACACCTTC. It is translated as CASSQSRGPGYGYTF.

V gene TRBV27 combines with J gene TRBJ1-5; D uncertain. Trimming pared 5 bases from V and 0 bases from J, leaving 11 bases between. The CDR3 spans 15 residues. Germline CDR1 MNHEY, CDR2 SMNVEV (reference sequence). The CDR3 here is CASSTTIYSNQPQHF. The DNA for the CDR3 is TGTGCCAGCAGTACGACAATTTATAGCAATCAGCCCCAGCATTTT.